Presented here are 22 T cell receptor beta chains from one specimen sequenced in a study of glioma-infiltrating T cells after dendritic cell vaccination. Using immunoSEQ multiplex PCR, the repertoire was profiled, and TCRdb retains in-frame clones only, with some absent. The table includes about 32,000 clones, roughly 90% detected once. This sample comprised blood, obtained before dendritic cell vaccination. The receptors come from a human donor with glioblastoma.

The chain combines TRBV5-1 with TRBJ2-1; 7 positions match TRBD2. The CDR3 loop spans 17 amino acids. From germline, CDR1 is SGHRS and CDR2 YFSETQ. Trimming took 0 bases from V and 6 from J; bases not matched to a gene: 12. CDR3 DNA sequence: TGCGCCAGCAGCTTGGGACTAGCTAGGCCGTCAAGCAATGAGCAGTTCTTC. It specifies CASSLGLARPSSNEQFF. Together with reference TRBV5-1 and TRBJ2-1, the CDR3 gives the full variable domain: KAGVTQTPRYLIKTRGQQVTLSCSPISGHRSVSWYQQTPGQGLQFLFEYFSETQRNKGNFPGRFSGRQFSNSRSEMNVSTLELGDSALYLCASSLGLARPSSNEQFFGPGTRLTVL.

This rearrangement joins TRBV7-9 to TRBJ1-6, with a tentative D call TRBD1 (6 bases). This CDR3 has 14 residues. Trimming removed 2 bases from V and 10 bases from J, with 12 bases in between. Germline V gives CDR1 SEHNR, CDR2 FQNEAQ (reference sequence). This chain's CDR3 is CASSLSQGRSPLHF. DNA for the CDR3: TGTGCCAGCAGCTTATCACAGGGACGGTCACCCCTCCACTTT.

The genes are TRBV7-9 and TRBJ1-2; D call uncertain. Germline V lookup: CDR1 SEHNR, CDR2 FQNEAQ (reference sequence). This CDR3 contains 13 residues. Between the trimmed V and J ends, which lost 5 bases and 1 base, there was a span of 8 bases. The CDR3, as DNA: TGTGCCAGCAGCCCCGGTGTTAACTATGGCTACACCTTC. Protein: CASSPGVNYGYTF.

By frequency in the sample, this clone is medium-sized (0.01 to 0.1%). The CDR3 DNA sequence: TGTGCCAGCAGCTTCGACGGGAATGGCTACACCTTC. Translation gives CASSFDGNGYTF. The chain uses TRBV5-5 and TRBJ1-2; D unresolved. In germline, CDR1 is SGHKS, CDR2 YYEKEE (reference sequence). CDR3 length: 12 residues. Trimming took 2 bases from V and 6 from J, leaving 8 bases between them.

The CDR3 DNA is TGTGCCAGCAGCAAAACAGGGGGCAATTTCGAGCAGTACTTC. It is translated as CASSKTGGNFEQYF. The chain combines TRBV7-2 with TRBJ2-7, with TRBD1 identical over 9 bases. Unmatched junction bases numbered 8, after V lost 5 bases and J lost 6 bases. Germline values: CDR1 SGHTA, CDR2 FQGNSA. This CDR3 spans 14 amino acids.

The chain is built from TRBV2 and TRBJ1-6; D uncertain. CDR3 length equals 16 residues. Germline V gene data show CDR1 as SNHLY and CDR2 as FYNNEI. V was cut by 2 bases and J by 6 bases, with 14 bases left in between. The CDR3 coding sequence is TGTGCCAGCAGTGAATTGGCAGCGGACCGTAATTCACCCCTCCACTTT. Protein: CASSELAADRNSPLHF.

This clone has a single count. V and J are TRBV6-6 and TRBJ2-7; possible D gene TRBD2, 7 bases. Deletions cut 7 bases from V and 0 bases from J, with 16 bases between. Germline V lookup: CDR1 MNHNY, CDR2 SVGAGI (reference sequence). This CDR3 contains 15 residues. The CDR3 nucleotides are TGTGCCAGCACCCCTGGGGGGGCTTACTCCTACGAGCAGTACTTC. Protein sequence: CASTPGGAYSYEQYF.

The chain has TRBV5-1 and TRBJ1-1; TRBD1 agrees at 7 bases. V lost 4 bases and J lost 8; bases outside the gene matches: 11. Germline V gene sequence: CDR1 SGHRS, CDR2 YFSETQ. This CDR3 is built from 14 residues. The CDR3 protein is CASSAHATGSEAFF. In DNA form, the CDR3 reads TGCGCCAGCAGCGCACATGCGACAGGGAGCGAAGCTTTCTTT.

The CDR3 region is CASSEGWTGTYEQYF. The CDR3 coding sequence is TGTGCCAGCAGTGAGGGGTGGACAGGGACCTACGAGCAGTACTTC. V gene TRBV25-1 combines with J gene TRBJ2-7, with 8 bases that match TRBD1. The CDR3 covers 15 residues. Germline V gene lookup returns CDR1 MGHDK and CDR2 SYGVNS. Trimming removed 3 bases from V and 2 bases from J; junction bases left unmatched: 6.

In DNA form, the CDR3 reads TGTGCCAGCAGTGCCGACAGGGGAGAGACCCAGTACTTC. This codes for CASSADRGETQYF. The chain joins TRBV2 to TRBJ2-5, with TRBD1 identical over 8 bases. This CDR3 has 13 amino acids. The germline gives CDR1 SNHLY, CDR2 FYNNEI. V dropped 4 bases and J dropped 4; count of bases not matched to a gene: 2. The full variable domain, completed using reference TRBV2 and TRBJ2-5, is EPEVTQTPSHQVTQMGQEVILRCVPISNHLYFYWYRQILGQKVEFLVSFYNNEISEKSEIFDDQFSVERPDGSNFTLKIRSTKLEDSAMYFCASSADRGETQYFGPGTRLLVL.

The CDR3 loop is CASSPRQLAGEQYF. In nucleotides, the CDR3 is TGTGCCAGCAGCCCACGACAACTAGCGGGGGAGCAGTACTTC. V and J are TRBV2 and TRBJ2-7, with 10 positions matching TRBD2. This CDR3 has 14 amino acids. V lost 6 bases to trimming and J lost 7 bases; unmatched junction nucleotides: 9. CDR1 and CDR2 from the germline V gene are SNHLY and FYNNEI.

The V and J genes are TRBV11-2 and TRBJ2-7; TRBD1 agrees at 8 bases. This CDR3 has 13 amino acids. Germline-derived CDR1 and CDR2 are SGHAT and FQNNGV. The trim removed 3 bases at V and 7 bases at J, leaving 5 bases unmatched. This CDR3 reads CASSLAGGWEQYF. The CDR3, as DNA: TGTGCCAGCAGCTTGGCAGGGGGCTGGGAGCAGTACTTC.

The gene calls are TRBV11-3 and TRBJ2-7, with D tentatively TRBD1 (5 bases). Germline V CDR1 and CDR2: SGHNT, YENEEA. Between the trimmed V and J ends, which lost 8 bases and 2 bases, there was a span of 10 bases. The CDR3 loop spans 12 amino acids. The CDR3 bases are TGTGCCAGCGGGTCAGGGACCTACGAGCAGTACTTC. Its protein is CASGSGTYEQYF.

This clone was detected only once. The J gene is TRBJ2-1, the V gene TRBV10-2, with 8 bases aligning to TRBD1. CDR3 length equals 17 residues. The trim removed 6 bases at V and 8 bases at J, leaving 18 bases unmatched. Per the germline V gene, CDR1 is WSHSY and CDR2 is SAAADI. The CDR3 sequence is CASSPKHGTGNSDEQFF. CDR3 bases: TGCGCCAGCAGCCCAAAACACGGGACAGGCAACTCGGATGAGCAGTTCTTC.

V usage is TRBV27 and J usage is TRBJ1-2, with TRBD1 as a possible D gene (5 bases). The CDR3 extends over 14 amino acids. V was shortened by 4 bases and J by 3 bases, with 12 bases between the two germline ends. The germline V gene encodes CDR1 MNHEY and CDR2 SMNVEV (reference sequence). The CDR3 DNA follows: TGTGCCAGCAGTTCGGGGGGGTATGACTATGGCTACACCTTC. Translation: CASSSGGYDYGYTF.

The V and J genes are TRBV7-2 and TRBJ2-7; D possibly corresponds to TRBD2 (7 bases). Trimming removed 5 bases from V and 0 bases from J, with 17 bases in between. CDR1 SGHTA and CDR2 FQGNSA come from the germline V gene. The CDR3 loop spans 16 amino acids. The CDR3 nucleotides read TGTGCCAGCAGCCGACCGAGGGGGGGGGACTCCTACGAGCAGTACTTC. It codes for CASSRPRGGDSYEQYF.

V gene TRBV25-1 combines with J gene TRBJ2-7; TRBD1 matches 9 bases. Germline loops: CDR1 MGHDK, CDR2 SYGVNS. This CDR3 spans 15 amino acids. V trimming: 4 bases; J trimming: 3 bases; junction bases outside the gene matches: 7. The chain's CDR3 is CASSGWTGAGYEQYF. The CDR3 nucleotides read TGTGCCAGCAGTGGCTGGACAGGGGCAGGCTACGAGCAGTACTTC.

This clone was seen once. The chain uses TRBV18 and TRBJ2-5; D call uncertain. Germline CDR1 is KGHSH and CDR2 is LQKENI. The CDR3 is made up of 13 amino acids. Trimming took 2 bases from V and 2 from J, leaving 6 bases between them. CDR3 protein: CASSPGRQETQYF. In DNA form, the CDR3 reads TGTGCCAGCTCACCAGGGCGACAAGAGACCCAGTACTTC.

V and J are TRBV7-2 and TRBJ2-5; 8 bases agree with TRBD2. V lost 8 bases to trimming and J lost 5 bases; unmatched junction nucleotides: 4. The length of the CDR3 is 12 residues. Germline CDR1 SGHTA, CDR2 FQGNSA. The CDR3 DNA follows: TGTGCCAGCGGCGGGGGGCGGGAGACCCAGTACTTC. Translated: CASGGGRETQYF.

The chain is built from TRBV5-1 and TRBJ1-2; D is unclear. The germline CDR1 and CDR2 sequences are SGHRS and YFSETQ. The V gene lost 0 bases and the J gene lost 2 bases, with 8 bases spanning the gap. The CDR3 has 14 residues. The CDR3 spells CASSLEAANYGYTF. The CDR3 DNA reads as TGCGCCAGCAGCTTGGAGGCAGCGAACTATGGCTACACCTTC.

This clone turned up a few times. The rearrangement links TRBV2 to TRBJ2-1, with 11 bases matching TRBD2. The length of the CDR3 is 15 residues. After removal of 4 bases from V and 9 bases from J, the junction contained 8 bases not matched to a gene. Germline V gene lookup returns CDR1 SNHLY and CDR2 FYNNEI. The CDR3 loop reads CASSGLAGGGSEQFF. CDR3 DNA sequence: TGTGCCAGCAGTGGGCTAGCGGGGGGAGGGAGTGAGCAGTTCTTC.

The chain uses TRBV5-1 and TRBJ2-5, with D perhaps matching TRBD2 (6 bases). This CDR3 is 14 amino acids long. Between the trimmed V and J ends, which lost 4 bases and 7 bases, there was a span of 17 bases. Germline lookup yields CDR1 SGHRS and CDR2 YFSETQ. CDR3 in amino acids: CASSGDSHYGTQYF. Here the CDR3 DNA reads TGCGCCAGCAGCGGGGACTCCCATTATGGGACCCAGTACTTC. Using reference TRBV5-1 and TRBJ2-5 for the parts outside the CDR3, the full variable domain is KAGVTQTPRYLIKTRGQQVTLSCSPISGHRSVSWYQQTPGQGLQFLFEYFSETQRNKGNFPGRFSGRQFSNSRSEMNVSTLELGDSALYLCASSGDSHYGTQYFGPGTRLLVL.